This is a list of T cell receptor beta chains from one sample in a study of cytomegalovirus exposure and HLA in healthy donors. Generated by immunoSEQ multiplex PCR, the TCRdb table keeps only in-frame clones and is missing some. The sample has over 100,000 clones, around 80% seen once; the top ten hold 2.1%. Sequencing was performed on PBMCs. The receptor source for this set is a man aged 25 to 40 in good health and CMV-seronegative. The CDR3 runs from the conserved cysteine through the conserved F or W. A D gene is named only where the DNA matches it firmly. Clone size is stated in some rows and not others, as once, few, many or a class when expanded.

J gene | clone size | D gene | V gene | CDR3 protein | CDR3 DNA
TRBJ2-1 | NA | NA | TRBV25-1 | CASSDGALATGQFF | TGTGCCAGCAGTGATGGTGCATTGGCGACTGGGCAGTTCTTC
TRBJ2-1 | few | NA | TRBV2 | CASSEAMPQEQFF | TGTGCCAGCAGTGAAGCAATGCCCCAGGAGCAGTTCTTC
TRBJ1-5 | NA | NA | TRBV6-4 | CASKEIVGRGPSSNQPQHF | TGTGCCAGCAAGGAGATAGTAGGGAGGGGCCCCTCTAGCAATCAGCCCCAGCATTTT
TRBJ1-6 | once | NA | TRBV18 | CASSPRSAPSPLHF | TGTGCCAGCTCACCAAGGTCAGCGCCTTCACCCCTCCACTTT
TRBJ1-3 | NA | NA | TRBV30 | CAWTGAAGNTIYF | TGTGCCTGGACAGGCGCTGCTGGAAACACCATATATTTT
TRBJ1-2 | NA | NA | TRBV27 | CASSFGVTDGYTF | TGTGCCAGCAGTTTTGGGGTGACAGATGGCTACACCTTC
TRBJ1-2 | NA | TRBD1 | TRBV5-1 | CASSLTGDDYGYTF | TGCGCCAGCAGCTTGACAGGGGACGACTATGGCTACACCTTC
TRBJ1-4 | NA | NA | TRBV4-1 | CASSQVGVLTREKLFF | TGCGCCAGCAGCCAAGTAGGGGTTCTGACGCGGGAAAAACTGTTTTTT
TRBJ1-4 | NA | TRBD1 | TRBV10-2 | CASSDWTGGGEKLFF | TGCGCCAGCAGTGATTGGACAGGGGGTGGAGAAAAACTGTTTTTT
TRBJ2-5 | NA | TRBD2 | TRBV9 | CASSVAAGGLQETQYF | TGTGCCAGCAGCGTAGCGGCGGGGGGACTCCAAGAGACCCAGTACTTC
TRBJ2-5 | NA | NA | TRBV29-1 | CSVEDGILPGETQYF | TGCAGCGTTGAAGATGGAATCCTCCCAGGAGAGACCCAGTACTTC
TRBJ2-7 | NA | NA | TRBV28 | CASNSEQVSRREQYF | TGTGCCAGCAACTCCGAACAGGTCTCCCGTCGCGAGCAGTACTTC
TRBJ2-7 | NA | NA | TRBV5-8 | CASTWGTFYEQYF | TGTGCCAGCACCTGGGGGACATTCTACGAGCAGTACTTC
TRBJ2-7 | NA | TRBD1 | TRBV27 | CASSLSVGTGGYEQYF | TGTGCCAGCAGTTTATCGGTCGGGACAGGGGGCTACGAGCAGTACTTC
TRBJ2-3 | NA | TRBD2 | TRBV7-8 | CASSLGTSGGADTQYF | TGTGCCAGCAGCTTGGGGACTAGCGGGGGGGCAGATACGCAGTATTTT
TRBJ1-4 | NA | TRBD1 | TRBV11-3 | CASSVRDRGGEKLFF | TGTGCCAGCAGCGTCCGGGACAGAGGGGGTGAAAAACTGTTTTTT
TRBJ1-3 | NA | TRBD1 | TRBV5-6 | CASSPGTGDPGNTIYF | TGTGCCAGCAGCCCCGGGACAGGGGATCCTGGAAACACCATATATTTT
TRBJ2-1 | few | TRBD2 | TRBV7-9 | CASSSGGASNEQFF | TGTGCCAGCAGCTCCGGGGGGGCCTCCAATGAGCAGTTCTTC
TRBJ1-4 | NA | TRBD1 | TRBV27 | CASRETDRGGRKLFF | TGTGCCAGCAGAGAAACCGACAGGGGAGGGAGAAAACTGTTTTTT
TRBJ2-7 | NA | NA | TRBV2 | CASSPLIYQQYF | TGTGCCAGCAGCCCTCTAATCTACCAGCAGTACTTC
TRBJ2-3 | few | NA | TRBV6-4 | CASSDSTGNTDTQYF | TGTGCCAGCAGTGACTCTACAGGGAACACAGATACGCAGTATTTT
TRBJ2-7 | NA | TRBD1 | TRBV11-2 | CASSLPGQGGGYEQYF | TGTGCCAGCAGCTTACCGGGACAGGGAGGGGGCTACGAGCAGTACTTC
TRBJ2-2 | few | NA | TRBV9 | CASSPEVGANTGELFF | TGTGCCAGCAGCCCCGAGGTAGGGGCGAACACCGGGGAGCTGTTTTTT
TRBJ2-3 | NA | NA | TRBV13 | CASSLLRGDTQYF | TGTGCCAGCAGCTTACTCCGGGGGGATACGCAGTATTTT
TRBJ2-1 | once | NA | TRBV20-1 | CSAWENNEQFF | TGCAGTGCTTGGGAGAACAATGAGCAGTTCTTC
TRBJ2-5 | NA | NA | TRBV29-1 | CSVLRNFEETQYF | TGCAGCGTCCTCAGGAATTTTGAGGAGACCCAGTACTTC
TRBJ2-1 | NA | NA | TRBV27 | CASSLLAGGAYNEQFF | TGTGCCAGCAGTTTACTGGCCGGGGGAGCCTACAATGAGCAGTTCTTC
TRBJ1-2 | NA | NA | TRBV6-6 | CASSSVGRGYGYTF | TGTGCCAGCAGTTCTGTCGGCCGGGGCTATGGCTACACCTTC
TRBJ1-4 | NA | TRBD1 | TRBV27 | CASSYRGEKLFF | TGTGCCAGCAGTTACAGGGGTGAAAAACTGTTTTTT